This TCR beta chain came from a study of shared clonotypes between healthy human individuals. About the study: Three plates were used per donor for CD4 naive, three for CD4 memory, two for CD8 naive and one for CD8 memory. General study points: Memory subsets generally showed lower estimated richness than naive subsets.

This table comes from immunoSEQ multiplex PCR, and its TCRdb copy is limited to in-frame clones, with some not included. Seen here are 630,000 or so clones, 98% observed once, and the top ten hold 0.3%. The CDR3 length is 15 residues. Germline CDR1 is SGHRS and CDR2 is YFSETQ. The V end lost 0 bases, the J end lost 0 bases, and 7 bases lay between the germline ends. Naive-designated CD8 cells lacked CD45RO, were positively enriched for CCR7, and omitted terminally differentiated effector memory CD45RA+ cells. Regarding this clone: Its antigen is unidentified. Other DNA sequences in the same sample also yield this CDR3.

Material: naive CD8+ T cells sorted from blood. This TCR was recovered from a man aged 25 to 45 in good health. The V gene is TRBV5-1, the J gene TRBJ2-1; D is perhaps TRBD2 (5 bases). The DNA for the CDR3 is TGCGCCAGCAGCTTGGGCGGGTCCTCCTACAATGAGCAGTTCTTC. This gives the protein CASSLGGSSYNEQFF.